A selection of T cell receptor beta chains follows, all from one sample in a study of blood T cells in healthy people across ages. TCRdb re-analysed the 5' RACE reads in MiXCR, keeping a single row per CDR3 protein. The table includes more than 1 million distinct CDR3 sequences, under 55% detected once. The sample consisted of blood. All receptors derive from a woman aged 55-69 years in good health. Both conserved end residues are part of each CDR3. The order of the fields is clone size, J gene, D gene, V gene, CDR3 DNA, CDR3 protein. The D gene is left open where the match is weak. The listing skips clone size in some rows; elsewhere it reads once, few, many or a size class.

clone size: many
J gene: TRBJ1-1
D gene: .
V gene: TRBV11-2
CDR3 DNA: TGTGCCAGCAGCCCCGACACTGAAGCTTTCTTT
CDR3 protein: CASSPDTEAFF

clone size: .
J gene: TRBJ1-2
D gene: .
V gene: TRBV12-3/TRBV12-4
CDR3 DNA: TGTGCCATCCACAAGCAGTTTACGGGGCGTGATAGCTATGGCTACACCTTC
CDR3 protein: CAIHKQFTGRDSYGYTF

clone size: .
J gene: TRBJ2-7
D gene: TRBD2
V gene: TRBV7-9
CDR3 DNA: TGTGCCAGCAGCTTAATACTAGCGGGATCTTTGGGCGAGCAGTACTTC
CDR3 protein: CASSLILAGSLGEQYF

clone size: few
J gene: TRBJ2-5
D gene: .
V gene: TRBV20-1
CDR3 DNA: TGCAGTGCTCCCCAGCGGGCGGGCCAAGAGACCCAGTACTTC
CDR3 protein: CSAPQRAGQETQYF

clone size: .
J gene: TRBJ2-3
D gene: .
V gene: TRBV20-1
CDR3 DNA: TGCAGTGCTAGCGCACGGTCAGATACGCAGTATTTT
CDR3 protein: CSASARSDTQYF

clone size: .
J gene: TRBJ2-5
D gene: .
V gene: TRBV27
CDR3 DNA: TGTGCCAGCAGTCCAAACCCCCACAATACCCACCAAGAGACCCAGTACTTC
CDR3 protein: CASSPNPHNTHQETQYF

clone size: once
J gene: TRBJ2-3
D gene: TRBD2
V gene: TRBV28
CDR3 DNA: TGTGCCAGCATCATGGCGGGAGGGCACACAGATACGCAGTATTTT
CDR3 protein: CASIMAGGHTDTQYF

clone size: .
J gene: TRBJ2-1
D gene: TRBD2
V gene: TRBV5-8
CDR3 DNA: TGTGCCAGCAGCACCGGACTAGTCAGCGGCTTAGGGGAGCAGTTCTTC
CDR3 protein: CASSTGLVSGLGEQFF

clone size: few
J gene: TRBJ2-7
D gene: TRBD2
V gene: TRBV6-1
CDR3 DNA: TGTGCCAGCCGAAGGGAGACTAGCGGCAGTCTTGGGCAGTACTTC
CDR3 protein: CASRRETSGSLGQYF

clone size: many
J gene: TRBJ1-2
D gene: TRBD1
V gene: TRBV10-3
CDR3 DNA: TGTGCCACAGGGACAGTAAAGAACTATGGCTACACCTTC
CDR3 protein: CATGTVKNYGYTF

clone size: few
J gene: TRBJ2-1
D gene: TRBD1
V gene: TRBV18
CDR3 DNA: TGTGCCAGCTCCCCAGACAGGGGGCCCTACAATGAGCAGTTCTTC
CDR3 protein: CASSPDRGPYNEQFF

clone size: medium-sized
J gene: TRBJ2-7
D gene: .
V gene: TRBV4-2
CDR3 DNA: TGTGCCAGCAGCCAAGATCTAGGGGGCTCCTACGAGCAGTACTTC
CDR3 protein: CASSQDLGGSYEQYF

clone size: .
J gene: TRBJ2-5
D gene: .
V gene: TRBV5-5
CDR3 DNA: TGTGCCGGCAGCTCCTACGGAGAGACCCAGTACTTC
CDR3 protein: CAGSSYGETQYF

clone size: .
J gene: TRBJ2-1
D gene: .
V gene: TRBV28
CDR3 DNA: TGTGCCAGCAACACCGCGTGGGGGACGGACTACAATGAGCAGTTCTTC
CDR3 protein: CASNTAWGTDYNEQFF

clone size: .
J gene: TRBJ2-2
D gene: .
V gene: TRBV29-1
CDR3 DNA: TGCAGCGTTGCCCTTACAGTGAACACCGGGGAGCTGTTTTTT
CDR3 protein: CSVALTVNTGELFF

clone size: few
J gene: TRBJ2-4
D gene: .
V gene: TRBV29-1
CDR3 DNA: TGCAGCGTTGTTGCGGACCTAGCCAAAAACATTCAGTACTTC
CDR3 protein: CSVVADLAKNIQYF

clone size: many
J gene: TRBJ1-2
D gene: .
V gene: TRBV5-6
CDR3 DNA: TGTGCCAGCAGCTTGGCGACATCTAACTATGGCTACACCTTC
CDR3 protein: CASSLATSNYGYTF

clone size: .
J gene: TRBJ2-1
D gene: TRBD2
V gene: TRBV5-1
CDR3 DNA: TGCGCCAGCAGCTTGGTCGGGGCTAGCGGGATTGAGCAGTTCTTC
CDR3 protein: CASSLVGASGIEQFF

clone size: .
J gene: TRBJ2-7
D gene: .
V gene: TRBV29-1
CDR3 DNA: TGCAGCGTTGCCCGGGACCGTAGCTCCTACGAGCAGTACTTC
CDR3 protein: CSVARDRSSYEQYF

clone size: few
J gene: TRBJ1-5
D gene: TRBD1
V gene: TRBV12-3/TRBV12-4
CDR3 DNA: TGTGCCAGCAGTTTTGGCCAGGGGGGCAGTCAGCCCCAGCATTTT
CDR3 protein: CASSFGQGGSQPQHF

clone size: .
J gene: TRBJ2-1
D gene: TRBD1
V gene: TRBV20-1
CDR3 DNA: TGCAGTGCTCCAGGGGGTAGAGGGTCCTACAATGAGCAGTTCTTC
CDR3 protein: CSAPGGRGSYNEQFF

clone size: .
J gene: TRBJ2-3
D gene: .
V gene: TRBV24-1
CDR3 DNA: TGTGCCACCAGTGACCTGGCGGGACCGCTCCTTGGAGATACGCAGTATTTT
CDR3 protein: CATSDLAGPLLGDTQYF

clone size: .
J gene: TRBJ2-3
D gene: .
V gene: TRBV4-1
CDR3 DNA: TGCGCCAGCAGCCAAGTCACAGAGACGCAGTATTTT
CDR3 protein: CASSQVTETQYF

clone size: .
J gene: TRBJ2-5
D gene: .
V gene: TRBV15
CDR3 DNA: TGTGCCACCAGCAGAGCATCAGGGGGGGAGACCCAGTACTTC
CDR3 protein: CATSRASGGETQYF

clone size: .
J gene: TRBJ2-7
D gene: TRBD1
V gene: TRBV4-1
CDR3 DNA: TGCGCCAGCAGCCAACCTCCGGGACAGGGATACGAGCAGTACTTC
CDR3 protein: CASSQPPGQGYEQYF

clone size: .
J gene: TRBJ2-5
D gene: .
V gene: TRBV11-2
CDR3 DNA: TGTGCCAGCAGCTTAGGTGAAGGACTACAAGAGACCCAGTACTTC
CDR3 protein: CASSLGEGLQETQYF

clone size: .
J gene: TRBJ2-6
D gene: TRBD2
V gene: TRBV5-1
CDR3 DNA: TGCGCCAGCAGCTTCGGCGGGAGCAGCGACTCTGGGGCCAACGTCCTGACTTTC
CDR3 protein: CASSFGGSSDSGANVLTF

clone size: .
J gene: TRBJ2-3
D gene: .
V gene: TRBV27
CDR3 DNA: TGTGCCAGCAGTTCGCGGCCGGGGAGCACAGATACGCAGTATTTT
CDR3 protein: CASSSRPGSTDTQYF

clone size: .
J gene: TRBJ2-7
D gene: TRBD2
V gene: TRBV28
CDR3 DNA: TGTGCCAGCACCCCGGGGGGGAACAACCTCTACGAGCAGTACTTC
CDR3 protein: CASTPGGNNLYEQYF

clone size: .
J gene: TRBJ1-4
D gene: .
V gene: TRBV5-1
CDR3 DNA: TGCGCCAGCAGCTCCACCTTAGGGCAGGACCTTCTGGCTAATGAAAAACTGTTTTTT
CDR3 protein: CASSSTLGQDLLANEKLFF

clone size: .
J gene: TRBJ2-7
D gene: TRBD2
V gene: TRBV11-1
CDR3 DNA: TGTGCCAGCAGCTTGCGACTAGCGGCTTTCGAGCAGTACTTC
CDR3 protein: CASSLRLAAFEQYF

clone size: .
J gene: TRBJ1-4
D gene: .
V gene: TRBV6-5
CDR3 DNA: TGTGCCAGCAGGGTGGGGCATGATGAAAAACTGTTTTTT
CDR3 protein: CASRVGHDEKLFF

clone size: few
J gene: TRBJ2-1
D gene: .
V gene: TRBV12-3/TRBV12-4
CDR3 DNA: TGTGCCAGCAGAACTAGGTTCAATGAGCAGTTCTTC
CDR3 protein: CASRTRFNEQFF

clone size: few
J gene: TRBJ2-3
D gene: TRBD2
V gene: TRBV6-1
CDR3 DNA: TGTGCCAGCAGTCCCCCGCGGGGGACGGGACTGGGGCAGTATTTT
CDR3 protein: CASSPPRGTGLGQYF

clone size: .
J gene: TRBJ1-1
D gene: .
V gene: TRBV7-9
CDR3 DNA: TGTGCCAGCAGCTTAGCGAGGGGGGGATTGAACACTGAAGCTTTCTTT
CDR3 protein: CASSLARGGLNTEAFF

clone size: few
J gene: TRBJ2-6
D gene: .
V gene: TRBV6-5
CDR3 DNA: TGTGCCAGCAGTTACGGCATTCTGGGGGCCAACGTCCTGACTTTC
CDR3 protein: CASSYGILGANVLTF

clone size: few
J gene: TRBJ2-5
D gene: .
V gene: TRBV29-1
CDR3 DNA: TGCAGCGTAACAACAGGAGAGACCCAGTACTTC
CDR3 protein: CSVTTGETQYF

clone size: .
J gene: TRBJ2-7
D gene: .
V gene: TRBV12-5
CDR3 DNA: TGTGCTAGTTGGGGGTCAGGGTCGAGCTCCTACGAGCAGTACTTC
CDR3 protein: CASWGSGSSSYEQYF

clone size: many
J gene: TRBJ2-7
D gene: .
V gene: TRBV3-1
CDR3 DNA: TGTGCCAGCAGCCAGCCCTCCGGCGAGCAGTACTTC
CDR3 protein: CASSQPSGEQYF

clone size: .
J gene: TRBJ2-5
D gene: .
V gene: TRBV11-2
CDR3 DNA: TGTGCCAGCAGCTCTGGAACGAGGGGCGGGGAGACCCAGTACTTC
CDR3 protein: CASSSGTRGGETQYF

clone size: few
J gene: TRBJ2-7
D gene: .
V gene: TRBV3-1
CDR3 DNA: TGTGCCAGCAGCCATTCCGGGACATACTCCTACGAGCAGTACTTC
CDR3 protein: CASSHSGTYSYEQYF

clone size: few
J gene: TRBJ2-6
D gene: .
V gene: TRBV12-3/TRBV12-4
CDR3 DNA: TGTGCCAGCAGGAACCAAGGGGGTGGGGCCAACGTCCTGACTTTC
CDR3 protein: CASRNQGGGANVLTF

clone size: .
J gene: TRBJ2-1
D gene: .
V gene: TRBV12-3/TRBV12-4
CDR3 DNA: TGTGCCAGCAGTAACCTGGGACCACTGCACAATGAGCAGTTCTTC
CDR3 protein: CASSNLGPLHNEQFF

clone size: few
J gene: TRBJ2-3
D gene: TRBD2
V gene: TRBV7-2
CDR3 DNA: TGTGCCAGCAGCTTAAGCGGGAGTCCTTCAGATACGCAGTATTTT
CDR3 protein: CASSLSGSPSDTQYF

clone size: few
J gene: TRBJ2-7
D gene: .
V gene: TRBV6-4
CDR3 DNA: TGTGCCAGCAACCGGGGACACCTGATCTCCTACGAGCAGTACTTC
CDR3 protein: CASNRGHLISYEQYF

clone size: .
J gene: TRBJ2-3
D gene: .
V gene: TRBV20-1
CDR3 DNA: TGCAGTGCTAGGAGCCTACTGACAGATACGCAGTATTTT
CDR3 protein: CSARSLLTDTQYF

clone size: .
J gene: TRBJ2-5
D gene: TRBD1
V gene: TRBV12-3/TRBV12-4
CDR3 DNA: TGTGCCAGCAGAGGATTAGACAGGGGAGGTGAAGAGACCCAGTACTTC
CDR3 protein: CASRGLDRGGEETQYF

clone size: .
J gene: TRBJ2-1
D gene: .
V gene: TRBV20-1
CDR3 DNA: TGCAGTGCTCACCCATATATGAGCGGTTACCATGAGCAGTTCTTC
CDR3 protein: CSAHPYMSGYHEQFF

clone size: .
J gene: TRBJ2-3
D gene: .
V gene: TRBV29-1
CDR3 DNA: TGCAGCGCCAAGGGCAGGTTCACAGATACGCAGTATTTT
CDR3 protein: CSAKGRFTDTQYF

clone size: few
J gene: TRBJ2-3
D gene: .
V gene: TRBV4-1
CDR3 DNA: TGCGCCAGCAGCCGAGCGCTAGCCAGCACAGATACGCAGTATTTT
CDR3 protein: CASSRALASTDTQYF

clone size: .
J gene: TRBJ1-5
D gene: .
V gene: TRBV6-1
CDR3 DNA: TGTGCCAGCAGTGAAGGATTTTGGGTTTCCGATCAGCCCCAGCATTTT
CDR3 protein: CASSEGFWVSDQPQHF

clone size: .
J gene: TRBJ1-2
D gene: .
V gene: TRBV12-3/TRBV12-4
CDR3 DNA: TGTGCCAGCAGTGAACCTTTTCATCGGGGCTACACCTTC
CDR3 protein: CASSEPFHRGYTF

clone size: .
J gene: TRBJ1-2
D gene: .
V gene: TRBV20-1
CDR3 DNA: TGCAGTGCTAGTACGCGCCGTAGTAGCTATGGCTACACCTTC
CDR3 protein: CSASTRRSSYGYTF